The source of this T cell receptor beta chain is a study of blood T cell repertoires in COVID-19. Across the study: The United States, Italy and Spain supplied acute and convalescent COVID-19 samples. T cells, B-cell-depleted T cells, or PBMCs supplied cDNA or gDNA.

Per the original methods: Reference gene primer amplification gave estimated nucleated cell counts. Libraries were prepared by immunoSEQ multiplex PCR; TCRdb keeps only in-frame clonotypes and omits some of them. The DNA gave D and trimming, while V, J and clone size come from that table. Here the sample spans 20,000 to 30,000 clones, about 90% being singletons. Trimming took 0 bases from V and 8 from J; bases not matched to a gene: 12. This CDR3 has 16 amino acids. The germline V gene encodes CDR1 LGHNA and CDR2 YNFKEQ. The chain uses TRBV4-2 and TRBJ1-2; 7 bases fit TRBD1. The sequence came from a man aged 65-85 years with active COVID-19. Sequencing input: peripheral blood. The CDR3 DNA sequence: TGTGCCAGCAGCCAAGATTGGCAGGGGGAGAGGTACGGCTACACCTTC. It translates to CASSQDWQGERYGYTF.